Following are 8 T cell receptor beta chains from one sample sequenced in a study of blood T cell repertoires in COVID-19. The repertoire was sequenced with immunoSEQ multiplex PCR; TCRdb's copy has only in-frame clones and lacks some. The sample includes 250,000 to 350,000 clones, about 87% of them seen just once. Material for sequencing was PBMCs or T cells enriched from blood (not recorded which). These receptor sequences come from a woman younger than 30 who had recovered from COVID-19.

CDR3 protein: CASTTEYLNSIQETQYF. The CDR3 DNA sequence: TGTGCCAGCACTACCGAGTACCTCAACTCTATTCAAGAGACCCAGTACTTC. The V gene is TRBV3-1 (or the pseudogene TRBV3-2), the J gene TRBJ2-5, with unresolved D. The CDR3 is made up of 17 amino acids. V lost 7 bases, J lost 2 bases, and 23 bases lay in between. Germline CDR1 and CDR2: LGHDT and YNNKEL (reference sequence).

The CDR3 DNA follows: TGTGCCAGCAGTCCCGTCCAGGGGCGGGAGACCCAGTACTTC. It is translated as CASSPVQGRETQYF. The chain joins TRBV6-6 to TRBJ2-5; tentatively, D is TRBD1 (6 bases). Trimming pared 5 bases from V and 5 bases from J, leaving 15 bases between. This CDR3 is built from 14 residues. The germline V gene encodes CDR1 MNHNY and CDR2 SVGAGI (reference sequence).

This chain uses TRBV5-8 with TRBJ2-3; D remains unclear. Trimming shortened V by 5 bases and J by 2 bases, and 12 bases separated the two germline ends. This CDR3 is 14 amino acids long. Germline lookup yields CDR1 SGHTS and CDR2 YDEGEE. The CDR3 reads CASSYQTVTDTQYF. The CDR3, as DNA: TGTGCCAGCAGTTACCAAACAGTCACAGATACGCAGTATTTT.

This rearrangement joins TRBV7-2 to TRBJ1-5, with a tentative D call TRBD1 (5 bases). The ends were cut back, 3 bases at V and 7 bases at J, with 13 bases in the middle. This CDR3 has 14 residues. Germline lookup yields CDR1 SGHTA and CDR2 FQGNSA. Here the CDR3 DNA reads TGTGCCAGCAGCTTCTACGGGGGTAGGCAGCCCCAGCATTTT. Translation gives CASSFYGGRQPQHF.

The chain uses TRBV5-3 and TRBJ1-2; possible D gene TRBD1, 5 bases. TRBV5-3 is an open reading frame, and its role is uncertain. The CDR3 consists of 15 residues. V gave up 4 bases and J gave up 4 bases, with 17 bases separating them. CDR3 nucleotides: TGTGCCAGAAGCCAGCATTGTGGGGCAGGCTATGGCTACACCTTC. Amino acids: CARSQHCGAGYGYTF.

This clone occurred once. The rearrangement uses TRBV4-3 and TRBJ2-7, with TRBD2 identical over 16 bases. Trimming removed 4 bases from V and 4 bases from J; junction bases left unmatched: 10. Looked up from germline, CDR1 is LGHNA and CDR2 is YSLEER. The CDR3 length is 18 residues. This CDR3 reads CASSPGTSGRARYYEQYF. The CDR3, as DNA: TGCGCCAGCAGCCCCGGGACTAGCGGGAGGGCCCGTTATTACGAGCAGTACTTC.

The CDR3 coding sequence is TGTGCCAGTAACGGGGGTCCGAACACCGGGGAGCTGTTTTTT. It translates to CASNGGPNTGELFF. The rearrangement uses TRBV19 and TRBJ2-2, with D possibly matching TRBD2 (6 bases). The CDR3 sequence is 14 residues long. Trimming removed 7 bases from V and 0 bases from J, with 9 bases in between. Per the germline V gene, CDR1 is LNHDA and CDR2 is SQIVND (reference sequence). The full variable domain, in which reference TRBV19 and TRBJ2-2 provide the parts outside the CDR3, is DGGITQSPKYLFRKEGQNVTLSCEQNLNHDAMYWYRQDPGQGLRLIYYSQIVNDFQKGDIAEGYSVSREKKESFPLTVTSAQKNPTAFYLCASNGGPNTGELFFGEGSRLTVL.

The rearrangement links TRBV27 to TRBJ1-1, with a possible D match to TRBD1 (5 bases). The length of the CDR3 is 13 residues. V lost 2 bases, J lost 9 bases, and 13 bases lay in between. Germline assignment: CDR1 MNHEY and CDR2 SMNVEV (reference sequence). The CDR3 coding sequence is TGTGCCAGCAGTTTACAGGGTGGTTTAAAAGCTTTCTTT. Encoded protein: CASSLQGGLKAFF.